Listed below are T cell receptor beta chains from one sample, sequenced in a study of T cell responses to AZD1222 COVID-19 vaccine. TCRdb's table, derived via immunoSEQ multiplex PCR, lists solely in-frame clones and lacks some. The data show 170,000 or so clones, with 90% to 95% seen just once and 1% held by the top ten. Specimen: peripheral blood, collected 28 days after the second dose of the MenACWY control vaccine. The source is an adult who received the MenACWY meningococcal vaccine as a control. The CDR3 runs from the conserved cysteine through the conserved F or W. A D gene is named only where the DNA matches it firmly. Size values are once, few and many counts, or a class for expanded clones, and some rows have none.

>TRBJ2-3|.|TRBV6-5|.
CATGADTQYF
TGTGCCACTGGAGCAGATACGCAGTATTTT
>TRBJ1-6|.|TRBV27|TRBD1
CATLPQGAYSPLHF
TGTGCCACCCTACCCCAGGGGGCATATTCACCCCTCCACTTT
>TRBJ2-3|.|TRBV7-3|.
CASSLNLQDTQYF
TGTGCCAGCAGCTTAAACCTACAAGATACGCAGTATTTT
>TRBJ1-6|once|TRBV7-8|.
CASSFGLRINSPLHF
TGTGCCAGCAGCTTCGGACTTCGCATCAATTCACCCCTCCACTTT
>TRBJ1-1|.|TRBV5-4|TRBD1
CASRRQGGTEAFF
TGTGCCAGCAGACGACAGGGAGGCACTGAAGCTTTCTTT
>TRBJ2-6|once|TRBV5-1|.
CASSFQGTGANVLTF
TGCGCCAGCAGCTTCCAGGGTACTGGGGCCAACGTCCTGACTTTC
>TRBJ2-1|.|TRBV5-1|.
CASSLVTSSSGNEQFF
TGCGCCAGCAGCTTGGTGACCTCGAGCTCTGGCAATGAGCAGTTCTTC
>TRBJ2-7|.|TRBV29-1|.
CSVDTGSRGLDYEQYF
TGCAGCGTTGATACAGGCTCCAGGGGCTTAGACTACGAGCAGTACTTC
>TRBJ2-7|few|TRBV5-1|.
CASSNGQLTYEQYF
TGCGCCAGCAGCAATGGACAGCTAACGTACGAGCAGTACTTC
>TRBJ1-2|.|TRBV7-9|.
CASSEVGKAGLGYTF
TGTGCCAGCAGCGAAGTGGGCAAGGCCGGGCTTGGCTACACCTTC
>TRBJ2-7|once|TRBV28|.
CASSPRGYEQYF
TGTGCCAGCAGCCCGAGAGGCTACGAGCAGTACTTC
>TRBJ1-6|.|TRBV4-3|TRBD1
CASSPADRYNSPLHF
TGCGCCAGCAGCCCTGCGGACAGGTATAATTCACCCCTCCACTTT
>TRBJ1-2|.|TRBV3-1/TRBV3-2|TRBD1
CASSRTGGVYGYTF
TGTGCCAGCAGCCGGACAGGGGGTGTCTATGGCTACACCTTC
>TRBJ2-1|.|TRBV3-1/TRBV3-2|.
CASSLTTGEQFF
TGTGCCAGCAGCCTCACGACCGGGGAGCAGTTCTTC
>TRBJ1-1|.|TRBV6-2/TRBV6-3|.
CASSSTGTEAFF
TGTGCCAGCAGTTCCACAGGGACTGAAGCTTTCTTT
>TRBJ2-3|.|TRBV28|TRBD2
CASRWTSGGTQYF
TGTGCCAGCAGGTGGACTAGCGGCGGTACGCAGTATTTT
>TRBJ1-3|.|TRBV7-2|.
CASSLAVLDTIYF
TGTGCCAGCAGCTTAGCGGTTCTGGACACCATATATTTT
>TRBJ1-1|.|TRBV9|.
CASSKGRGNTEAFF
TGTGCCAGCAGCAAAGGGAGAGGGAACACTGAAGCTTTCTTT
>TRBJ1-4|.|TRBV18|.
CASSPLSGSGTNEKLFF
TGTGCCAGCTCACCTCTGAGTGGGTCGGGGACTAATGAAAAACTGTTTTTT
>TRBJ1-1|.|TRBV28|.
CASRRQALEAFF
TGTGCCAGCAGAAGACAGGCCTTGGAAGCTTTCTTT
>TRBJ2-3|.|TRBV5-1|.
CASSLAPEDTQYF
TGCGCCAGCAGCTTGGCCCCGGAAGATACGCAGTATTTT
>TRBJ1-2|once|TRBV5-5|TRBD1
CASSLEGASYGYTF
TGTGCCAGCAGCTTGGAGGGGGCGTCCTATGGCTACACCTTC
>TRBJ2-5|.|TRBV12-3/TRBV12-4|.
CASSFSGSETQYF
TGTGCCAGCAGTTTTTCGGGGTCAGAGACCCAGTACTTC
>TRBJ2-3|.|TRBV6-5|TRBD2
CASSSFSGGGDTQYF
TGTGCCAGCAGCTCGTTCAGCGGGGGGGGAGATACGCAGTATTTT
>TRBJ1-1|.|TRBV19|.
CASRRGVMNTEAFF
TGTGCCAGCCGGAGGGGGGTGATGAACACTGAAGCTTTCTTT
>TRBJ2-7|.|TRBV10-2|TRBD1
CASSQDRSRSYEQYF
TGCGCCAGCAGCCAGGACAGGTCGCGCTCCTACGAGCAGTACTTC
>TRBJ1-2|.|TRBV7-8|.
CASSEGTANYGYTF
TGTGCCAGCAGCGAGGGTACGGCGAACTATGGCTACACCTTC
>TRBJ2-4|.|TRBV7-2|.
CASSLDEGDQNIQYF
TGTGCCAGCAGCTTAGACGAGGGGGACCAAAACATTCAGTACTTC
>TRBJ1-5|.|TRBV9|.
CASSVGGGVGQPQHF
TGTGCCAGCAGCGTTGGGGGAGGGGTCGGTCAGCCCCAGCATTTT
>TRBJ1-1|.|TRBV19|.
CATHLGTINTEAFF
TGTGCCACTCACCTAGGGACAATTAACACTGAAGCTTTCTTT
>TRBJ1-1|.|TRBV7-2|.
CASSLVRGNTEAFF
TGTGCCAGCAGCTTAGTCAGGGGGAACACTGAAGCTTTCTTT
>TRBJ1-2|.|TRBV7-9|.
CASSLWGAEDYGYTF
TGTGCCAGCAGCTTATGGGGGGCTGAGGACTATGGCTACACCTTC
>TRBJ1-4|.|TRBV30|.
CAWNVHRGNEKLFF
TGTGCCTGGAATGTGCATAGAGGAAATGAAAAACTGTTTTTT
>TRBJ2-3|.|TRBV5-1|.
CASSVAASTDTQYF
TGCGCCAGCAGCGTAGCGGCGAGCACAGATACGCAGTATTTT
>TRBJ1-4|.|TRBV12-3/TRBV12-4|.
CASSRGNGEKLFF
TGTGCCAGCAGTCGGGGTAATGGTGAAAAACTGTTTTTT
>TRBJ2-1|.|TRBV2|.
CASSEAAGQFF
TGTGCCAGCAGTGAGGCGGCAGGGCAGTTCTTC
>TRBJ2-5|.|TRBV5-1|TRBD2
CASSLVSGLAGLETQYF
TGCGCCAGCAGCTTGGTATCGGGACTAGCGGGGTTGGAGACCCAGTACTTC
>TRBJ1-2|few|TRBV12-3/TRBV12-4|.
CASSSDSYGYTF
TGTGCCAGCAGTTCGGACAGCTATGGCTACACCTTC
>TRBJ1-5|.|TRBV19|.
CASSIDGYSNQPQHF
TGTGCCAGTAGTATAGACGGATATAGCAATCAGCCCCAGCATTTT